The 13 T cell receptor beta chains listed next were all sequenced from one sample in a study of molecular identifiers for immune sequencing clone quantification. MiXCR, applied by TCRdb to the PCR reads, yields one record per CDR3 protein. In the table there are some 650,000 distinct CDR3 sequences, just under 20% of which are singletons. Input material: naive CD8+ T cells from blood, with Jurkat cell RNA spiked in. Subset given: FACS-sorted CD8+CD4-CCR7+CD45RA+ naive T cells. The receptors stem from a human donor in good health. Some libraries in this study had Jurkat cell RNA spiked in.

Concerning this clonotype: A much larger clone lies one base from this, so it may be a read error. The CDR3 is CATRGQELYEQYF. The CDR3 nucleotides are TGTGCCACCAGAGGACAGGAACTCTACGAGCAGTACTTC. This rearrangement joins TRBV15 to TRBJ2-7; 7 bases match TRBD1. In germline, CDR1 is LNHNV, CDR2 YYDKDF (reference sequence). After removal of 6 bases from V and 3 bases from J, the junction contained 5 bases not matched to a gene. This CDR3 is built from 13 residues.

This clonotype was seen ten or more times. V and J are TRBV20-1 and TRBJ2-5, with D maybe TRBD2 (6 bases). The length of the CDR3 is 17 residues. Germline lookup yields CDR1 DFQATT and CDR2 SNEGSKA (reference sequence). V lost 4 bases and J 0 bases, leaving 21 bases between the germline ends. The CDR3: CSATRAHSGLNQETQYF. CDR3 sequence (DNA): TGCAGTGCTACCCGGGCCCACAGCGGACTAAACCAAGAGACCCAGTACTTC.

This clonotype occurred many times. The chain combines TRBV6-5 with TRBJ2-7; 12 nucleotides align to TRBD1. Germline assignment: CDR1 MNHEY and CDR2 SVGAGI. The V gene end was trimmed by 6 bases and the J gene end by 4 bases; junction bases not matched to a gene: 7. The CDR3 has 15 amino acids. The chain's CDR3 is CASSPGQGALYEQYF. CDR3 sequence (DNA): TGTGCCAGCAGCCCGGGACAGGGGGCCCTTTACGAGCAGTACTTC.

Concerning this clonotype: One junction end does not reproduce the germline sequence, and a read error may be involved. This rearrangement joins TRBV30 to TRBJ2-2; 14 bases agree with TRBD2. Germline values: CDR1 GTSNPN, CDR2 SVGIG (reference sequence). The CDR3 length is 16 residues. CDR3 sequence: CAWSGLAGGNAGELFF. CDR3 bases: TGTGCCTGGAGTGGACTAGCGGGAGGGAACGCCGGGGAGCTGTTTTTT.

This clonotype was counted many times. The chain recombines TRBV3-1 with TRBJ2-1; 10 nucleotides agree with TRBD2. The CDR3 consists of 15 residues. The junction had 7 bases not matched to a gene; V was cut back by 1 base and J by 10 bases. Germline V gene lookup returns CDR1 LGHDT and CDR2 YNNKEL (reference sequence). CDR3 nucleotide sequence: TGTGCCAGCAGCCAAGTCCGAGGACTAGCGGAGGAGCAGTTCTTC. The encoded protein is CASSQVRGLAEEQFF.

This clonotype was observed once. A single base separates this from a much larger clone, so it may be a read error. As the CDR3 is not closed by the conserved phenylalanine or tryptophan, this likely results from a read error. V gene TRBV12-3 or TRBV12-4 combines with J gene TRBJ2-5, with D unresolved. The CDR3 consists of 17 residues. V lost 6 bases and J lost 4, with 24 bases in between. CDR3 loop: CASRTPGRRSKGETQYV. Here the CDR3 DNA reads TGTGCCAGCAGGACTCCGGGCCGGAGAAGTAAAGGAGAGACCCAGTACGTC.

This clonotype has a handful of counts. The chain carries TRBV4-1 and TRBJ2-7; possibly TRBD2 for D (7 bases). Trimming took 0 bases from V and 3 from J, leaving 21 bases between them. The germline V gene has CDR1 MGHRA and CDR2 YSYEKL. The CDR3 runs to 18 residues. The CDR3 region is CASSQDVPYRGAGYEQYF. The CDR3 region has the DNA TGCGCCAGCAGCCAAGATGTACCCTATCGGGGGGCGGGCTACGAGCAGTACTTC.

On this clonotype itself: This may be a read error: a much more frequent sequence differs by one nucleotide. V and J are TRBV20-1 and TRBJ2-7; D might be TRBD2 (6 bases). Germline CDR1 DFQATT, CDR2 SNEGSKA (reference sequence). CDR3 length: 15 residues. V dropped 0 bases and J dropped 1 base, with 13 bases sitting between them. CDR3 sequence: CSARDPRLVSYEQYF. CDR3 DNA sequence: TGCAGTGCTAGAGATCCGAGACTAGTTTCCTACGAGCAGTACTTC.

There are many counts of this clonotype. The chain carries TRBV30 and TRBJ2-1; D unclear. V lost 2 bases, J lost 15 bases, and 14 bases lay in between. CDR3 size: 11 residues. Germline CDR1 and CDR2: GTSNPN and SVGIG (reference sequence). CDR3 sequence: CAWSLALHRFF. The CDR3 region has the DNA TGTGCCTGGAGTTTGGCCTTACACCGGTTCTTC.

The sample holds many counts of this clonotype. The gene calls are TRBV18 and TRBJ2-3, with no clear D. This CDR3 has 13 residues. Germline V gene lookup returns CDR1 KGHSH and CDR2 LQKENI. The ends were cut back, 3 bases at V and 2 bases at J, with 6 bases in the middle. CDR3 amino acids: CASSPALTDTQYF. The CDR3, as DNA: TGTGCCAGCTCACCGGCCCTCACAGATACGCAGTATTTT.

V usage is TRBV19 and J usage is TRBJ1-1; D ambiguous. The CDR3 is 11 residues long. The V and J ends lost 1 base and 7 bases respectively, with 4 bases between them. Per the germline V gene, CDR1 is LNHDA and CDR2 is SQIVND (reference sequence). CDR3 sequence reads: CASSIGFEAFF. CDR3 in DNA: TGTGCCAGTAGTATAGGATTTGAAGCTTTCTTT.

The chain combines TRBV25-1 with TRBJ1-6; 9 bases map to TRBD1. The CDR3 is 16 amino acids. Germline trimming cut 2 bases from V and 8 bases from J; bases unmatched to any gene: 7. Germline V lookup: CDR1 MGHDK, CDR2 SYGVNS. In nucleotides, the CDR3 is TGTGCCAGCAGTGAAGCTGGGACAGGGTCATATTCACCCCTCCACTTT. Encoded protein: CASSEAGTGSYSPLHF.

The chain uses TRBV28 and TRBJ2-7; 8 nucleotides align to TRBD1. The CDR3 runs 16 residues. Per the germline V gene, CDR1 is MDHEN and CDR2 is SYDVKM. Unmatched junction bases numbered 10, after V lost 5 bases and J lost 1 base. The CDR3 coding sequence is TGTGCCAGCAGTCCCTTTGTTGGGACAGGTTCCTACGAGCAGTACTTC. It specifies CASSPFVGTGSYEQYF.